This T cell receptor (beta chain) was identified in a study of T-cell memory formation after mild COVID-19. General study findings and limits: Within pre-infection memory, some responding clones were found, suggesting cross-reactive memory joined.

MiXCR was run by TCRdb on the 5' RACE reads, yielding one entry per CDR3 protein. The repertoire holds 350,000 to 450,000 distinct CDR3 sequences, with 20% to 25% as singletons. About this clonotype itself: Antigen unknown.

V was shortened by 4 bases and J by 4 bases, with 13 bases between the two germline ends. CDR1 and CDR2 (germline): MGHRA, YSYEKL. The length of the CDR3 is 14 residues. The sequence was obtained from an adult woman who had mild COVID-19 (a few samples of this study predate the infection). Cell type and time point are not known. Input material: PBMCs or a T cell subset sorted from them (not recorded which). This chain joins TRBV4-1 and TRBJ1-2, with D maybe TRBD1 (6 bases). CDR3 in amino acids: CASSPPDRGYGYTF. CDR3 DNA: TGCGCCAGCAGCCCTCCGGACAGAGGCTATGGCTACACCTTC.